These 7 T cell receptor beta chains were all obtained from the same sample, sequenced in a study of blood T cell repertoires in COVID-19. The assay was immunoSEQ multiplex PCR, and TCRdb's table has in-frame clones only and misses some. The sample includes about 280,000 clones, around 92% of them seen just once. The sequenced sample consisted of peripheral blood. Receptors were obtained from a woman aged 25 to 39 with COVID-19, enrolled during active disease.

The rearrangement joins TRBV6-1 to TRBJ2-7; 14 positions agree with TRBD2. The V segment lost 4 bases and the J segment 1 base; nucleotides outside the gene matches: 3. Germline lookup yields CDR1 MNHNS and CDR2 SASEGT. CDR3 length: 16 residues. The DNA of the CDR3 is TGTGCCAGCAGTGGACTAGCGGGGGGGTTTTCCTACGAGCAGTACTTC. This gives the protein CASSGLAGGFSYEQYF.

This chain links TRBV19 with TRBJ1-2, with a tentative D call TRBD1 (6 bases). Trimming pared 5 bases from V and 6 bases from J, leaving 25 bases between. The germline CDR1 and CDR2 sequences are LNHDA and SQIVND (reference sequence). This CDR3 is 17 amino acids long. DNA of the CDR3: TGTGCCAGTAGTCCCCCCCTCCCGGGGGGCGCGTGGGATGGCTACACCTTC. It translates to CASSPPLPGGAWDGYTF.

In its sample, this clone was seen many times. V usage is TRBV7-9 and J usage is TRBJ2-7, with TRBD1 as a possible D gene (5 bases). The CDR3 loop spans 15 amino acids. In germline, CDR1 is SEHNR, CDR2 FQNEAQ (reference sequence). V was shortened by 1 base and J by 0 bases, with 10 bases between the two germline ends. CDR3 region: CASSLDGHTSYEQYF. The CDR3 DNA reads TGTGCCAGCAGCTTAGACGGACATACCTCCTACGAGCAGTACTTC. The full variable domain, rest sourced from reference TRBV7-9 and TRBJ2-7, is DTGVSQNPRHKITKRGQNVTFRCDPISEHNRLYWYRQTLGQGPEFLTYFQNEAQLEKSRLLSDRFSAERPKGSFSTLEIQRTEQGDSAMYLCASSLDGHTSYEQYFGPGTRLTVT.

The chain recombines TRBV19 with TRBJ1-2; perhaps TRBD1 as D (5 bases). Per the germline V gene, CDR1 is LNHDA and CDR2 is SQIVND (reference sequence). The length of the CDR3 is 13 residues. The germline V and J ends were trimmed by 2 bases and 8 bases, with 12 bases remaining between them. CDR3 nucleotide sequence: TGTGCCAGTAGTATATCGGACCGGGGGGGCTACACCTTC. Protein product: CASSISDRGGYTF.

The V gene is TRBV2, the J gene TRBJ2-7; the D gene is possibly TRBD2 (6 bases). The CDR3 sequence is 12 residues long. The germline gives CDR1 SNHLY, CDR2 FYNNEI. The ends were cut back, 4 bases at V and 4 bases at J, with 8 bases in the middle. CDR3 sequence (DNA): TGTGCCAGCAGTGGGGAGGCATACGAGCAGTACTTC. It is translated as CASSGEAYEQYF. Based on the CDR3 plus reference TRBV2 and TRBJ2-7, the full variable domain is EPEVTQTPSHQVTQMGQEVILRCVPISNHLYFYWYRQILGQKVEFLVSFYNNEISEKSEIFDDQFSVERPDGSNFTLKIRSTKLEDSAMYFCASSGEAYEQYFGPGTRLTVT.

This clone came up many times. The chain's CDR3 is CASSLVQGDTDTQYF. CDR3 DNA: TGCGCCAGCAGCTTGGTTCAGGGTGACACAGATACGCAGTATTTT. The chain links TRBV5-1 to TRBJ2-3, with D perhaps TRBD1 (5 bases). The CDR3 length is 15 residues. Per the germline V gene, CDR1 is SGHRS and CDR2 is YFSETQ. Trimming took off 0 bases at V and 2 bases at J, with 10 bases between the two ends.

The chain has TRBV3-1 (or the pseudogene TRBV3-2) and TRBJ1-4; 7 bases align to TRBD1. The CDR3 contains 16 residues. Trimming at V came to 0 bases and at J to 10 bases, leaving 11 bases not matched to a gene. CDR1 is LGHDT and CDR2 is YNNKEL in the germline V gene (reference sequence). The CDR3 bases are TGTGCCAGCAGCCAAGATAAGGAGACAGGGTCGGTAAAACTGTTTTTT. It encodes CASSQDKETGSVKLFF.